Each of the 25 T cell receptor beta chains below was sequenced from the same sample in a study of blood T cell repertoires in COVID-19. Generated by immunoSEQ multiplex PCR, the TCRdb table keeps only in-frame clones and is missing some. The table records 200,000 to 250,000 clones, 80% to 90% of them present only once. Sequencing was carried out using peripheral blood. These receptor sequences come from a woman aged 45-65 years with active or convalescent COVID-19.

V is TRBV3-1 (or the pseudogene TRBV3-2) and J is TRBJ2-3; 8 bases fit TRBD2. The CDR3 sequence is 16 residues long. V shed 1 base and J 2 bases; nucleotides not matched to a gene: 5. The germline V gene has CDR1 LGHDT and CDR2 YNNKEL (reference sequence). The DNA of the CDR3 is TGTGCCAGCAGCCAAGGTGGCGGGGGGAACACAGATACGCAGTATTTT. As protein: CASSQGGGGNTDTQYF.

This rearrangement joins TRBV19 to TRBJ1-5; no definite D call. V was trimmed by 6 bases and J by 5 bases, leaving 26 bases between them. Germline loops: CDR1 LNHDA, CDR2 SQIVND (reference sequence). The CDR3 is 18 amino acids. CDR3 bases: TGTGCCAGTAGCAAATACACCTCGGGGAAAGGGCACCATCAGCCCCAGCATTTT. Its translation: CASSKYTSGKGHHQPQHF. Looking up the rest from reference TRBV19 and TRBJ1-5 gives the full variable domain: DGGITQSPKYLFRKEGQNVTLSCEQNLNHDAMYWYRQDPGQGLRLIYYSQIVNDFQKGDIAEGYSVSREKKESFPLTVTSAQKNPTAFYLCASSKYTSGKGHHQPQHFGDGTRLSIL.

The chain joins TRBV9 to TRBJ2-7, with D maybe TRBD1 (6 bases). In germline, CDR1 is SGDLS, CDR2 YYNGEE. The CDR3 loop spans 13 amino acids. The V end lost 0 bases, the J end lost 11 bases, and 15 bases lay between the germline ends. CDR3 sequence: CASSVVQDSSKYF. CDR3 nucleotides: TGTGCCAGCAGCGTAGTCCAGGACAGTTCCAAGTACTTC.

The gene calls are TRBV28 and TRBJ1-5, with TRBD1 as a possible D gene (6 bases). Germline lookup yields CDR1 MDHEN and CDR2 SYDVKM. CDR3 length: 18 residues. V was pared by 4 bases and J by 0 bases, with 19 bases between. The CDR3 DNA follows: TGTGCCAGCAGTTCACTCCTTTTCACAGGGTATAGCAATCAGCCCCAGCATTTT. This encodes CASSSLLFTGYSNQPQHF. The full variable domain, rest sourced from reference TRBV28 and TRBJ1-5, is DVKVTQSSRYLVKRTGEKVFLECVQDMDHENMFWYRQDPGLGLRLIYFSYDVKMKEKGDIPEGYSVSREKKERFSLILESASTNQTSMYLCASSSLLFTGYSNQPQHFGDGTRLSIL.

With regard to this clone: This CDR3 is also generated by other DNA sequences in the sample. The chain is built from TRBV27 and TRBJ2-7, with D uncertain. Germline lookup yields CDR1 MNHEY and CDR2 SMNVEV (reference sequence). The CDR3 length is 15 residues. In DNA form, the CDR3 reads TGTGCCAGCAGTCCCCTGGGCCCGCAAAGGTTCGAGCAGTACGTT. This encodes CASSPLGPQRFEQYV.

This clone was observed a handful of times. This chain joins TRBV7-2 and TRBJ2-7; 9 bases line up with TRBD2. This CDR3 has 15 residues. Trimming took 3 bases from V and 1 from J; bases not matched to a gene: 4. CDR1 is SGHTA and CDR2 is FQGNSA in the germline V gene. Here the CDR3 reads CASSFAGGISYEQYF. The CDR3, as DNA: TGTGCCAGCAGCTTCGCGGGAGGGATATCCTACGAGCAGTACTTC.

The rearrangement links TRBV28 to TRBJ2-5; 7 bases match TRBD1. Germline loops: CDR1 MDHEN, CDR2 SYDVKM. V was pared by 5 bases and J by 7 bases, with 7 bases of the junction left unmatched. The CDR3 totals 13 residues. CDR3 amino acids: CASSLGTAGTQYF. The CDR3 nucleotides are TGTGCCAGCAGTCTCGGGACAGCTGGGACCCAGTACTTC.

The chain uses TRBV28 and TRBJ1-5, with 7 bases lining up with TRBD1. CDR3 size: 15 residues. Trimming at V came to 10 bases and at J to 4 bases, leaving 13 bases not matched to a gene. The germline V gene has CDR1 MDHEN and CDR2 SYDVKM. This CDR3 is CATSSGQLLNQPQHF. The CDR3 nucleotides are TGTGCCACCTCGTCGGGACAGCTCCTGAATCAGCCCCAGCATTTT.

The sample holds a few counts of this clone. The chain couples TRBV11-2 to TRBJ1-2, with 7 bases lining up with TRBD1. V lost 1 base to trimming and J lost 2 bases; unmatched junction nucleotides: 4. The CDR3 runs to 15 residues. From germline, CDR1 is SGHAT and CDR2 FQNNGV. The chain's CDR3 is CASSLAGQKNYGYTF. The CDR3 DNA reads TGTGCCAGCAGCTTAGCGGGACAGAAAAACTATGGCTACACCTTC.

The CDR3 loop is CASAPDRVGYEQYV. DNA for the CDR3: TGCGCCAGCGCGCCCGACAGGGTCGGCTACGAGCAGTACGTC. The chain uses TRBV5-1 and TRBJ2-7, with 7 bases matching TRBD1. Germline lookup yields CDR1 SGHRS and CDR2 YFSETQ. Germline trimming cut 7 bases from V and 3 bases from J; bases unmatched to any gene: 10. This CDR3 contains 14 residues.

This clone was observed many times. This sequence joins TRBV28 and TRBJ1-5; D is unresolved. V lost 5 bases to trimming and J lost 1 base, with 15 bases between them. This CDR3 comprises 16 residues. Germline V gene data show CDR1 as MDHEN and CDR2 as SYDVKM. The chain's CDR3 is CASSPPAPGSNQPQHF. As DNA, the CDR3 is TGTGCCAGCAGTCCCCCCGCCCCCGGGAGCAATCAGCCCCAGCATTTT.

The chain is built from TRBV11-2 and TRBJ2-7, with 9 bases identical to TRBD1. CDR3 length: 14 amino acids. In germline, CDR1 is SGHAT, CDR2 FQNNGV. The trim removed 5 bases at V and 6 bases at J, leaving 8 bases unmatched. The CDR3 DNA reads as TGTGCCAGCAGCACCCAGGGACAGGGCGGCGAGCAGTACTTC. This translates into CASSTQGQGGEQYF. Together with reference TRBV11-2 and TRBJ2-7, the CDR3 gives the full variable domain: EAGVAQSPRYKIIEKRQSVAFWCNPISGHATLYWYQQILGQGPKLLIQFQNNGVVDDSQLPKDRFSAERLKGVDSTLKIQPAKLEDSAVYLCASSTQGQGGEQYFGPGTRLTVT.

This clone was seen just once. The rearrangement uses TRBV5-1 and TRBJ2-1; tentatively, D is TRBD2 (6 bases). The length of the CDR3 is 13 residues. V lost 6 bases to trimming and J lost 8 bases, with 15 bases between them. In germline, CDR1 is SGHRS, CDR2 YFSETQ. CDR3 coding DNA: TGCGCCAGCATTCGGACGGGAGTAGATGAGCAGTTCTTC. It specifies CASIRTGVDEQFF.

As concerns this clone: Other DNA sequences in the same sample also yield this CDR3. The V and J genes are TRBV6-1 and TRBJ1-5, with D perhaps matching TRBD1 (6 bases). V lost 0 bases, J lost 5 bases, and 11 bases lay in between. The CDR3 is 15 amino acids. The germline CDR1 and CDR2 sequences are MNHNS and SASEGT. CDR3 loop: CASSEAGGGDQPQHF. CDR3 nucleotide sequence: TGTGCCAGCAGTGAAGCTGGGGGGGGCGATCAGCCCCAGCATTTT.

This chain's CDR3 is CASSQGWAGDLQPQHF. CDR3 bases: TGTGCCAGCAGCCAAGGGTGGGCAGGGGATCTTCAGCCCCAGCATTTT. The rearrangement links TRBV3-1 (or the pseudogene TRBV3-2) to TRBJ1-5, with D possibly being TRBD1 (6 bases). Trimming cost V 1 base and J 6 bases, with 16 bases left between them. The CDR3 has 16 residues. The germline V gene encodes CDR1 LGHDT and CDR2 YNNKEL (reference sequence).

The gene calls are TRBV20-1 and TRBJ2-1, with 9 positions matching TRBD2. Germline assignment: CDR1 DFQATT and CDR2 SNEGSKA (reference sequence). V was clipped by 3 bases and J by 8 bases; unmatched bases: 17. This CDR3 is built from 17 residues. This chain's CDR3 is CSASRGSGRFRGHEQFF. The CDR3 DNA reads as TGCAGTGCTAGTCGAGGAAGCGGGAGGTTTCGGGGCCATGAGCAGTTCTTC.

J is TRBJ1-6 and V is TRBV1. TRBV1 is classified as a pseudogene. This CDR3 is 15 amino acids long. As DNA, the CDR3 is TGCACCAGCAGCGTGGGGGGGGGCAAAAATTCACCCCTCCACTTT. Translating gives CTSSVGGGKNSPLHF.

The table lists this clone with a few counts. V usage is TRBV7-9 and J usage is TRBJ1-4; 8 bases line up with TRBD1. The germline CDR1 and CDR2 sequences are SEHNR and FQNEAQ (reference sequence). The CDR3 is 15 amino acids. The V segment lost 1 base and the J segment 8 bases; nucleotides outside the gene matches: 6. This CDR3 is CASSLVQGGREKLFF. In nucleotides, the CDR3 is TGTGCCAGCAGCTTAGTACAGGGGGGAAGAGAAAAACTGTTTTTT.

V is TRBV18 and J is TRBJ2-7, with a weak D call TRBD1 (5 bases). Germline V lookup: CDR1 KGHSH, CDR2 LQKENI. The CDR3 extends over 14 amino acids. V shed 4 bases and J shed 0 bases, with 10 bases lying between them. CDR3 amino acids: CASSLDSPSYEQYF. The DNA for the CDR3 is TGTGCCAGCTCACTCGACAGTCCCTCCTACGAGCAGTACTTC.

The chain uses TRBV5-1 and TRBJ2-2; D is undetermined. This CDR3 has 14 amino acids. Germline CDR1 is SGHRS and CDR2 is YFSETQ. V was pared by 6 bases and J by 3 bases, with 12 bases between. CDR3 residues: CASTPHRDTGELFF. The CDR3 region has the DNA TGCGCCAGCACCCCTCATCGGGACACCGGGGAGCTGTTTTTT.

The chain uses TRBV11-2 and TRBJ2-7, with D perhaps matching TRBD1 (6 bases). Germline CDR1 and CDR2: SGHAT and FQNNGV. Between the trimmed V and J ends, which lost 5 bases and 7 bases, there was a span of 18 bases. The CDR3 has 14 amino acids. The CDR3 DNA reads as TGTGCCAGCAGCCGTAACAGGGAATCGGGTGAGCAGTACGTC. Its translation: CASSRNRESGEQYV.

CDR3 amino acids: CASSLLTEAFF. DNA for the CDR3: TGTGCCAGCAGCCTCCTCACTGAAGCTTTCTTT. This chain joins TRBV7-6 and TRBJ1-1; the D is unclear. Germline V lookup: CDR1 SGHVS, CDR2 FNYEAQ. This CDR3 is built from 11 residues. Trimming shortened V by 5 bases and J by 4 bases, and 5 bases separated the two germline ends.

J is TRBJ1-3 and V is TRBV6-5; no clear D. Germline V gene data show CDR1 as MNHEY and CDR2 as SVGAGI. This CDR3 spans 16 amino acids. V was shortened by 0 bases and J by 0 bases, with 9 bases between the two germline ends. The CDR3 sequence: CASSYSEGLSGNTIYF. In nucleotides, the CDR3 is TGTGCCAGCAGTTACTCCGAGGGCCTCTCTGGAAACACCATATATTTT.

The chain combines TRBV5-1 with TRBJ1-1; D unclear. With 1 base removed from V and 3 bases from J, the gap between germline ends came to 16 bases. The CDR3 totals 16 residues. Germline loops: CDR1 SGHRS, CDR2 YFSETQ. CDR3 DNA: TGCGCCAGCAGCTTGTTGGCAGGCCGGGATTACACTGAAGCTTTCTTT. Its translation is CASSLLAGRDYTEAFF.

The chain couples TRBV2 to TRBJ1-2; perhaps TRBD1 as D (5 bases). CDR3 length equals 16 residues. Germline CDR1 and CDR2: SNHLY and FYNNEI. V was shortened by 5 bases and J by 8 bases, with 24 bases between the two germline ends. This chain's CDR3 is CASSKQQELTAGGYTF. DNA for the CDR3: TGTGCCAGCAGTAAACAACAGGAACTGACAGCCGGGGGCTACACCTTC.